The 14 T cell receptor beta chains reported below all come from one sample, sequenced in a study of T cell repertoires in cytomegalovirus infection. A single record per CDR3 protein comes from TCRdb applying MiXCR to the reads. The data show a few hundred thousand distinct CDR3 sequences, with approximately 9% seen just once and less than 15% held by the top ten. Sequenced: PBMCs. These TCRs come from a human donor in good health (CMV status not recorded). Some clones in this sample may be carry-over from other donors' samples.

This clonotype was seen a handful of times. CDR3 DNA: TGTGCCAGCAGCTCCTCCCGCTCCTACGAGCAGTACTTC. Its protein product is CASSSSRSYEQYF. The chain combines TRBV7-2 with TRBJ2-7; no clear D. This CDR3 spans 13 amino acids. The V and J ends lost 4 bases and 0 bases respectively, with 7 bases between them. CDR1 is SGHTA, CDR2 FQGNSA, per germline.

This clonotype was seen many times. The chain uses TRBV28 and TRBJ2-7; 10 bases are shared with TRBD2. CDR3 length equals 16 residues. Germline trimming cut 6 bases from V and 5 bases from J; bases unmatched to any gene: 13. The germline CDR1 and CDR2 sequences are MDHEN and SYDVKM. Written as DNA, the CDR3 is TGTGCCAGCAGGCCAGGGCTAGCGGGGGTTTACGACGAGCAGTACTTC. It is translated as CASRPGLAGVYDEQYF.

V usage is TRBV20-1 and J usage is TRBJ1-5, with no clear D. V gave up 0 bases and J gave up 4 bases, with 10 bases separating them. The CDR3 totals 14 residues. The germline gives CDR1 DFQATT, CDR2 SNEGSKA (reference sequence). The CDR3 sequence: CSARDVAGNQPQHF. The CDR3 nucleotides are TGCAGTGCTAGAGATGTGGCGGGAAATCAGCCCCAGCATTTT.

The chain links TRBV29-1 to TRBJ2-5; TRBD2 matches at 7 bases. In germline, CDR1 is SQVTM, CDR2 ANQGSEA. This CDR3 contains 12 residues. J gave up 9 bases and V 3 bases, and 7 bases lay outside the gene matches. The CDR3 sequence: CSVERQAGAQYF. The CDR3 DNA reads TGCAGCGTTGAGCGGCAGGCGGGGGCCCAGTACTTC.

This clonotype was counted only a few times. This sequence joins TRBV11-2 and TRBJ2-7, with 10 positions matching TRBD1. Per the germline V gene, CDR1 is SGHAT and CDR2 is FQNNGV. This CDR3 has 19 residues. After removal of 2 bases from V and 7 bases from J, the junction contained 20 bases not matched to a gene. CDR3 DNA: TGTGCCAGCAGCTTAAGACTGCTTTACTCTTCCGGGACAGGGGAAGAGCAGTACTTC. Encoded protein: CASSLRLLYSSGTGEEQYF.

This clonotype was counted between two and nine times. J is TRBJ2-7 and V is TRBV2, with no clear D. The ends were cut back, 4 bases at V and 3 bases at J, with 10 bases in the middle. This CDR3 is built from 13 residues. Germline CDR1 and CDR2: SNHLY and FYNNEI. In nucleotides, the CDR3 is TGTGCCAGCAGTGGGCAAGGGAACTACGAGCAGTACTTC. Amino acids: CASSGQGNYEQYF.

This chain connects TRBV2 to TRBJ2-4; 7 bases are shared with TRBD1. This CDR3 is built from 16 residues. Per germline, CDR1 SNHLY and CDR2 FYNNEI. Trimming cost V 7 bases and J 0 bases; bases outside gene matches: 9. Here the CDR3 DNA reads TGTGCCAGCATCCCCTCGACAGGGCTAGCCAAAAACATTCAGTACTTC. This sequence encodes CASIPSTGLAKNIQYF.

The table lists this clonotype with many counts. The CDR3, as DNA: TGTGCCAGCAGCCGCGGGGGCTCTGGAAACACCATATATTTT. Protein sequence: CASSRGGSGNTIYF. The rearrangement links TRBV7-2 to TRBJ1-3; the D gene is possibly TRBD1 (5 bases). This CDR3 has 14 amino acids. Per the germline V gene, CDR1 is SGHTA and CDR2 is FQGNSA. The V end was cut by 5 bases, the J end by 0 bases, with 8 bases between.

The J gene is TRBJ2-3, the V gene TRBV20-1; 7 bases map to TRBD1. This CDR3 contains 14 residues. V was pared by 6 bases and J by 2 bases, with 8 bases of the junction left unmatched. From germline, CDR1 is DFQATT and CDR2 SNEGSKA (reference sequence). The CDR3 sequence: CSAPTGSHTDTQYF. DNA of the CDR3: TGCAGTGCCCCGACAGGGAGCCACACAGATACGCAGTATTTT.

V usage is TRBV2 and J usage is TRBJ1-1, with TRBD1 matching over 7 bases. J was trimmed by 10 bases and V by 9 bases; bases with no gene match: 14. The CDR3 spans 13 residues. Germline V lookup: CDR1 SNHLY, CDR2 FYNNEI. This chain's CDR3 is CARREGGVEVAFF. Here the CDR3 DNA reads TGTGCCAGACGAGAAGGGGGCGTCGAAGTAGCTTTCTTT.

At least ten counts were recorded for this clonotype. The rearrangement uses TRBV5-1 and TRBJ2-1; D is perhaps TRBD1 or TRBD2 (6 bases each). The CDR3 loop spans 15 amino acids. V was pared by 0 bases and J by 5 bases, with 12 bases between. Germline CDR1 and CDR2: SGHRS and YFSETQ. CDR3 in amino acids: CASSLDGGQNNEQFF. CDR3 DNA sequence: TGCGCCAGCAGCTTGGATGGGGGGCAAAACAATGAGCAGTTCTTC.

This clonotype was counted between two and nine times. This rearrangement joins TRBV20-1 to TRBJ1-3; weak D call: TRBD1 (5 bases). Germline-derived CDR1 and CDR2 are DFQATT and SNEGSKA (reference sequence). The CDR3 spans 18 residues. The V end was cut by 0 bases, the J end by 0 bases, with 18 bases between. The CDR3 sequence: CSARDRWGSEVSGNTIYF. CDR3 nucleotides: TGCAGTGCTAGAGATCGGTGGGGCAGCGAAGTCTCTGGAAACACCATATATTTT.

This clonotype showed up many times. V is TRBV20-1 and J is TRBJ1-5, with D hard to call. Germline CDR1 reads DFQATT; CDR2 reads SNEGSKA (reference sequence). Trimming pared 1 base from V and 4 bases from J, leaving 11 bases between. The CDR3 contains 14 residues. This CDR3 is CSARASSENQPQHF. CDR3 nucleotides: TGCAGTGCTAGAGCCTCAAGCGAAAATCAGCCCCAGCATTTT.

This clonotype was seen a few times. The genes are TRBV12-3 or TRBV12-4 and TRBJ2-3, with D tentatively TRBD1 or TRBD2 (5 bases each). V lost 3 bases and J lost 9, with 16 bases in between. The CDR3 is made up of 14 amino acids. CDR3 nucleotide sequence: TGTGCCAGCAGTTTGGGGGACGCCCCCCTGACGCAGTATTTT. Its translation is CASSLGDAPLTQYF.